These 14 T cell receptor beta chains share one sample of origin, sequenced in a study of blood T cell repertoires in COVID-19. Here immunoSEQ multiplex PCR was the method, and the copy in TCRdb shows in-frame clones only, minus some. The sample has under 250,000 clones, around 81% seen once; the top ten hold roughly 13%. Specimen: peripheral blood. The receptors were gathered from a human donor in a cohort sampled during active COVID-19.

CDR3 loop: CASLAELTDTQYF. The CDR3 DNA follows: TGTGCCAGCTTAGCGGAACTCACAGATACGCAGTATTTT. The chain couples TRBV3-1 (or the pseudogene TRBV3-2) to TRBJ2-3; possibly TRBD2 for D (6 bases). The CDR3 is 13 residues long. V lost 8 bases and J 2 bases, leaving 11 bases between the germline ends. The V gene's germline CDR1 is LGHDT and CDR2 YNNKEL (reference sequence).

The chain recombines TRBV5-1 with TRBJ2-2, with D perhaps TRBD2 (6 bases). The CDR3 sequence is 15 residues long. CDR1 is SGHRS and CDR2 is YFSETQ in the germline V gene. V lost 0 bases to trimming and J lost 2 bases, with 8 bases between them. The CDR3, as DNA: TGCGCCAGCAGCTTGGAGGGGACTAACACCGGGGAGCTGTTTTTT. It yields the protein CASSLEGTNTGELFF.

The V and J genes are TRBV5-6 and TRBJ1-6, with D possibly TRBD1 on 6 matching bases. Trimming shortened V by 5 bases and J by 10 bases, and 16 bases separated the two germline ends. There are 14 residues in the CDR3. Germline CDR1 reads SGHDT; CDR2 reads YYEEEE. The CDR3 sequence: CASRPTGSSSPLHF. In nucleotides, the CDR3 is TGTGCCAGCAGGCCTACAGGGTCCAGCTCACCCCTCCACTTT.

V is TRBV5-6 and J is TRBJ2-3, with D possibly TRBD2 on 7 matching bases. Trimming removed 0 bases from V and 1 base from J, with 12 bases in between. There are 16 residues in the CDR3. Germline loops: CDR1 SGHDT, CDR2 YYEEEE. As DNA, the CDR3 is TGTGCCAGCAGCTTGGTTCCGGGGGGCCGCACAGATACGCAGTATTTT. It encodes CASSLVPGGRTDTQYF.

This clone was recorded many times. The chain combines TRBV27 with TRBJ2-3; 10 nucleotides agree with TRBD2. V gave up 6 bases and J gave up 5 bases; unmatched junction bases: 11. CDR1 and CDR2 from the germline V gene are MNHEY and SMNVEV (reference sequence). This CDR3 region has 16 residues. The CDR3 region is CASRPSDQREGDTQYF. CDR3 nucleotide sequence: TGTGCCAGCAGGCCTTCAGACCAGCGGGAGGGAGATACGCAGTATTTT.

This clone was found once. The rearrangement joins TRBV10-3 to TRBJ1-1; D might be TRBD1 (5 bases). This CDR3 spans 14 amino acids. The germline V gene encodes CDR1 ENHRY and CDR2 SYGVKD. Trimming removed 5 bases from V and 3 bases from J, with 13 bases in between. As DNA, the CDR3 is TGTGCCATCAGTTTGACAGCTGAGGACACTGAAGCTTTCTTT. Encoded protein: CAISLTAEDTEAFF.

The rearrangement uses TRBV10-3 and TRBJ2-7; D perhaps matches TRBD1 (5 bases). The CDR3 totals 15 residues. Trimming shortened V by 6 bases and J by 6 bases, and 21 bases separated the two germline ends. Germline V gene lookup returns CDR1 ENHRY and CDR2 SYGVKD. CDR3 loop: CAISHGAGPALEQYF. The CDR3 DNA sequence: TGTGCCATCAGCCATGGGGCAGGTCCCGCGCTCGAGCAGTACTTC.

The rearrangement joins TRBV28 to TRBJ2-7; 10 bases fit TRBD2. V shed 4 bases and J 5 bases; nucleotides not matched to a gene: 8. Germline CDR1 reads MDHEN; CDR2 reads SYDVKM. The CDR3 is 15 amino acids. DNA of the CDR3: TGTGCCAGCAGTTCGTGGAGCGGGGGGGACGACGAGCAGTACTTC. Protein sequence: CASSSWSGGDDEQYF.

V gene TRBV19 combines with J gene TRBJ2-2; D gene unclear. The CDR3 runs to 12 residues. V lost 7 bases, J lost 3 bases, and 6 bases lay in between. Germline values: CDR1 LNHDA, CDR2 SQIVND (reference sequence). CDR3: CASTEYTGELFF. For the CDR3, the DNA is TGTGCCAGTACGGAGTACACCGGGGAGCTGTTTTTT. Looking up the rest from reference TRBV19 and TRBJ2-2 gives the full variable domain: DGGITQSPKYLFRKEGQNVTLSCEQNLNHDAMYWYRQDPGQGLRLIYYSQIVNDFQKGDIAEGYSVSREKKESFPLTVTSAQKNPTAFYLCASTEYTGELFFGEGSRLTVL.

The genes are TRBV19 and TRBJ1-1; D may be TRBD1 (5 bases). The CDR3 has 16 amino acids. Germline loops: CDR1 LNHDA, CDR2 SQIVND (reference sequence). Trimming pared 5 bases from V and 0 bases from J, leaving 16 bases between. The CDR3 coding sequence is TGTGCCAGTAGTCTCCCGGTGGGAGGGGTGAACACTGAAGCTTTCTTT. It translates to CASSLPVGGVNTEAFF.

The chain combines TRBV28 with TRBJ2-7; 8 nucleotides align to TRBD1. J gave up 0 bases and V 6 bases, and 7 bases lay outside the gene matches. Germline-derived CDR1 and CDR2 are MDHEN and SYDVKM. The CDR3 has 15 amino acids. CDR3 sequence (DNA): TGTGCCAGCAGCTCCCCAGGGGGCAGCTCCTACGAGCAGTACTTC. Amino acids: CASSSPGGSSYEQYF.

The chain uses TRBV7-9 and TRBJ2-7; no clear D gene. The germline CDR1 and CDR2 sequences are SEHNR and FQNEAQ (reference sequence). Trimming stripped 5 bases from V and 3 bases from J, with 5 bases between. This CDR3 contains 11 residues. The CDR3 region has the DNA TGTGCCAGCAGCGCAGTCTACGAGCAGTACTTC. This translates into CASSAVYEQYF.

The chain carries TRBV6-5 and TRBJ2-7, with 11 bases aligning to TRBD1. The CDR3 covers 14 residues. Germline V gene sequence: CDR1 MNHEY, CDR2 SVGAGI. With V trimmed by 7 bases and J by 3 bases, 5 bases remained unmatched. The CDR3 is CASTPGQGGYEQYF. The CDR3 region has the DNA TGTGCCAGCACCCCGGGACAGGGGGGCTACGAGCAGTACTTC.

The V and J genes are TRBV6-4 and TRBJ1-5; D is perhaps TRBD1 (6 bases). The V gene's germline CDR1 is MRHNA and CDR2 SNTAGT. The CDR3 has 15 amino acids. Trimming took 6 bases from V and 3 from J, leaving 15 bases between them. The CDR3 region has the DNA TGTGCCAGCAGCGCCCATGGACAGACCAATCAGCCCCAGCATTTT. It encodes CASSAHGQTNQPQHF.